Sequencing of this TCR beta chain was carried out in a study of beta chain features in type 1 diabetes. Only a few counts were recorded for this clone. Its antigen is currently unknown. Study-level findings and limits: Insertions were fewer and deletions more numerous at VDJ junctions in type 1 diabetes patients. The question left open here concerned HLA type influencing TCRB rearrangement.

Germline assignment: CDR1 SEHNR and CDR2 FQNEAQ (reference sequence). CDR3 size: 13 residues. The V end lost 0 bases, the J end lost 6 bases, and 6 bases lay between the germline ends. As every portion of the isolated RNA was reverse transcribed, the sequencing read expressed TCRB transcripts. The assay was immunoSEQ multiplex PCR, and TCRdb's table has in-frame clones only and misses some. The sample includes about 330,000 clones, approximately 9.9% of them seen just once. Sequenced material: naive CD4+ T cells from blood. This clonotype was obtained from a woman aged 25 to 39 in good health. The V gene is TRBV7-9, the J gene TRBJ2-1; tentatively, D is TRBD2 (5 bases). The CDR3 loop is CASSLATSNEQFF. The CDR3 DNA follows: TGTGCCAGCAGCTTAGCTACTAGCAATGAGCAGTTCTTC.